This T cell receptor beta chain was recovered during a study of blood T cell repertoires in COVID-19. For the study at large: Specimens from acute and convalescent COVID-19 originated in the United States, Italy and Spain. Sample material is recorded as cDNA or gDNA derived from T cells, B-cell-depleted T cells, or PBMCs.

Original handling: For nucleated cells, counts were estimated from reference gene primer amplification. Clones were sequenced by immunoSEQ multiplex PCR, and TCRdb holds only the in-frame ones, with some missing. From that table come the V and J calls and clone size; the DNA was used to work out D and trimming. The sample shows approximately 110,000 clones, 70% to 90% of them seen only once. The length of the CDR3 is 15 residues. Germline-derived CDR1 and CDR2 are MDHEN and SYDVKM. V lost 2 bases and J lost 9; bases outside the gene matches: 8. This clone was observed once. The chain recombines TRBV28 with TRBJ2-2; 8 bases align to TRBD2. The material sequenced was peripheral blood. This receptor was taken from a middle-aged man with acute or convalescent COVID-19. CDR3 protein: CASSLGPAGVRELFF. In nucleotides, the CDR3 is TGTGCCAGCAGTTTAGGGCCAGCGGGAGTTCGGGAGCTGTTTTTT.